The entry that follows covers one T cell receptor (beta chain) sequence. With V trimmed by 4 bases and J by 2 bases, 4 bases remained unmatched. The CDR3 has 15 amino acids. Germline V CDR1 and CDR2: LGHDT, YNNKEL (reference sequence). The assay was immunoSEQ multiplex PCR, and TCRdb's table has in-frame clones only and misses some. The table shows about 280,000 clones, with 75% to 90% occurring only once. Clinical history reported by participants formed the basis on which cohorts were assigned. The sample originates from a study of blood T cell repertoires in COVID-19. This sequence was found in a young woman with acute COVID-19. Sequenced input: PBMCs or T cells enriched from blood (not recorded which). V and J are TRBV3-1 (or the pseudogene TRBV3-2) and TRBJ1-1; 10 bases map to TRBD1. CDR3 nucleotide sequence: TGTGCCAGCAGCCTGGGACAGGGGATTAACACTGAAGCTTTCTTT. It specifies CASSLGQGINTEAFF.